A selection of T cell receptor beta chains follows, all from one sample in a study of OX40 agonist ivuxolimab in advanced cancers. Sequenced by immunoSEQ multiplex PCR; TCRdb stores in-frame clones only, minus some. The sample consists of about 82,000 clones, roughly 91% of them appearing once. The sequenced sample was CD4+ or CD8+ T cells sorted from blood, obtained in a trial of the OX40 agonist ivuxolimab. Receptor source: an adult with an advanced solid tumor such as melanoma, head and neck, liver or kidney cancer. CDR3s leave out the opening cysteine and the closing phenylalanine or tryptophan.

V | CDR3
TRBV11-2 | ASSASSFGELF
TRBV18 | ASSPPRAGGPINTQY
TRBV7-2 | ASSLQGATNEKLF
TRBV5-1 | ASSLRGEPHEQF
TRBV7-9 | ASRAGGNTDTQY
TRBV28 | ASSPPYKGSVREGGYVEQY
TRBV5-1 | ASRGTAQETQY
TRBV28 | ASSSHQSGAGAEQF
TRBV19 | ASSRITGGGETQY
TRBV30 | AWNPRFLGSPLH
TRBV30 | AWSDGTPFNEQY
TRBV18 | ASSPPGLAGEQF
TRBV4-2 | ASSTLLGLAGDTQY
TRBV18 | ASSPVRTDSYEQY
TRBV5-1 | ASSFGLIGEMGEKLF
TRBV5-4 | ASTQDRSYEQY
TRBV2 | ASSGEGLAEAF
TRBV7-9 | ASSPPRLQNNEQF
TRBV7-3 | ASSPRQGGLTEAF
TRBV27 | ASSLFAAPGAKNIQY
TRBV30 | AWSATGTSQGEQY
TRBV28 | ACGQGIVQPQH
TRBV9 | ASSGGSGNTIY
TRBV18 | ASSPRLTVDNSPLH
TRBV5-4 | ASSLGGNSNQPQH
TRBV7-6 | ASSLSERPVYEQY
TRBV19 | ASSPPDRNYGYT
TRBV9 | ASSARTGRQETQY
TRBV11-2 | ASSLAPSGIQETQY
TRBV28 | ASSLRETQY
TRBV19 | ASRMRRESSGNTIY
TRBV2 | ASSRETQY
TRBV7-8 | ASSLDLGEKLF
TRBV27 | ASSLNGRAWYEQY
TRBV18 | ASSQADRVGGETQY